Shown below are 6 T cell receptor beta chains from a single sample sequenced in a study of T cell responses to AZD1222 COVID-19 vaccine. The assay was immunoSEQ multiplex PCR, and TCRdb's table has in-frame clones only and misses some. Of 150,000 to 200,000 clones listed, 90% to 95% are singletons. Sequenced here: peripheral blood, sampled 28 days after the second dose of the MenACWY control vaccine. The origin of the receptors is an adult who received the MenACWY meningococcal vaccine as a control.

The rearrangement links TRBV6-2 or TRBV6-3 to TRBJ2-3; D remains ambiguous. This CDR3 comprises 13 residues. V gave up 6 bases and J gave up 7 bases, with 14 bases separating them. Germline lookup yields CDR1 MNHEY and CDR2 SVGEGT. The CDR3 sequence: CASSQTLGNTQYF. CDR3 nucleotides: TGTGCCAGCAGCCAAACACTGGGAAATACGCAGTATTTT.

This sequence joins TRBV7-9 and TRBJ2-3; D gene uncertain. In germline, CDR1 is SEHNR, CDR2 FQNEAQ (reference sequence). This CDR3 contains 14 residues. V was trimmed by 0 bases and J by 5 bases, leaving 9 bases between them. Written as DNA, the CDR3 is TGTGCCAGCAGCTTAGCTTCGGTTTTAGATACGCAGTATTTT. Translating it yields CASSLASVLDTQYF.

The V gene is TRBV12-3 or TRBV12-4, the J gene TRBJ1-5; a weak D match, TRBD1 (6 bases). CDR3 size: 13 residues. Trimming shortened V by 6 bases and J by 6 bases, and 12 bases separated the two germline ends. The CDR3 reads CASRKGGTQPQHF. The CDR3 nucleotides read TGTGCCAGCAGGAAAGGGGGGACTCAGCCCCAGCATTTT.

The genes are TRBV27 and TRBJ1-2, with D possibly TRBD1 on 6 matching bases. Germline-derived CDR1 and CDR2 are MNHEY and SMNVEV (reference sequence). The CDR3 runs 14 residues. The V gene lost 7 bases and the J gene lost 13 bases, with 25 bases spanning the gap. The CDR3, as DNA: TGTGCCAGCAAGAGGACAGAGCGCCTTTCAAGAGCCACCTTC. Translation gives CASKRTERLSRATF.

The DNA of the CDR3 is TGTGCCAGCAGCTTCCAGGTGAACACTGAAGCTTTCTTT. This encodes CASSFQVNTEAFF. This rearrangement joins TRBV7-9 to TRBJ1-1; D unclear. Germline V gene lookup returns CDR1 SEHNR and CDR2 FQNEAQ (reference sequence). The CDR3 has 13 amino acids. Between the trimmed V and J ends, which lost 3 bases and 0 bases, there was a span of 5 bases.

The V call is TRBV5-5, the J call TRBJ1-5; weak D call: TRBD1 (5 bases). The CDR3 is 15 amino acids. V was pared by 2 bases and J by 3 bases, with 12 bases between. Germline-derived CDR1 and CDR2 are SGHKS and YYEKEE (reference sequence). The CDR3, as DNA: TGTGCCAGCAGCTTCGTGACAGCGATCAATCAGCCCCAGCATTTT. Amino acids: CASSFVTAINQPQHF.